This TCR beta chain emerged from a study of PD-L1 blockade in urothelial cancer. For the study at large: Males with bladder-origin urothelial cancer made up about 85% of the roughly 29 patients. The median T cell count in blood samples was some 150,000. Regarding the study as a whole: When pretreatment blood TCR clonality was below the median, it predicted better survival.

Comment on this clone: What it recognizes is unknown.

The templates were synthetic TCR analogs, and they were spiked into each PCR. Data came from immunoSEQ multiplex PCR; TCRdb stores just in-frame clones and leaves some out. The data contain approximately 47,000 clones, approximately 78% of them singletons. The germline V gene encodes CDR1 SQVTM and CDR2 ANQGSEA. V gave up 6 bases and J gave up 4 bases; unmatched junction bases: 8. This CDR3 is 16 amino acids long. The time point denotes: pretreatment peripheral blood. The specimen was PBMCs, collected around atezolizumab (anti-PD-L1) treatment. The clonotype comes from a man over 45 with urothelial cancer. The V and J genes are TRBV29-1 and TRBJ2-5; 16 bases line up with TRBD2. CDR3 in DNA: TGCAGCGTGGCGGGACTAGCGGGAGGGCAGCCAGAGACCCAGTACTTC. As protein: CSVAGLAGGQPETQYF.